What follows is one TCR beta chain and its context. Germline V gene lookup returns CDR1 SNHLY and CDR2 FYNNEI. The V end was cut by 4 bases, the J end by 4 bases, with 13 bases between. The CDR3 spans 14 residues. In TCRdb, the 5' RACE reads were re-called with MiXCR into one record per CDR3 protein. The sample has roughly 250,000 distinct CDR3 sequences, roughly a tenth seen once. The data stem from a study of CD8 T cells in ankylosing spondylitis. The chain combines TRBV2 with TRBJ1-1; D remains ambiguous. The receptor was isolated from a male donor with ankylosing spondylitis or in good health (not recorded which). The sample comprised blood, either unsorted or a sorted T cell fraction (not recorded which). CDR3 DNA: TGTGCCAGCAGTGTAAGTGGGGTTGGCACTGAAGCTTTCTTT. This codes for CASSVSGVGTEAFF.